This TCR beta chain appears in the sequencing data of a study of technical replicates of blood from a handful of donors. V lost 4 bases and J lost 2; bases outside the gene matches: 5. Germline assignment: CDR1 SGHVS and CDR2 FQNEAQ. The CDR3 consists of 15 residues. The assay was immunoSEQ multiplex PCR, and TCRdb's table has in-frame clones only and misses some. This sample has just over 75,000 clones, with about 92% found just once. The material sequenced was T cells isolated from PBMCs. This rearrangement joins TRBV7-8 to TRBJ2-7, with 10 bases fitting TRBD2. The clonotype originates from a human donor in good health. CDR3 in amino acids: CASSSVAGGTYEQYF. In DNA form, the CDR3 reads TGTGCCAGCAGCTCCGTAGCGGGGGGAACCTACGAGCAGTACTTC.